This T cell receptor beta chain was observed in a study of T cell repertoires and HLA-DP antigens. Study-level background: A couple of male donors and one female donor spanned ages 18-to-29 through 60-to-69. Sorted CD137+CD4+ samples averaged about 0.2 ug DNA; pre-culture CD4+ samples, about 1,200 ng. Study results and limitations: The CD4+ repertoire was not split into naive and memory.

Measured with immunoSEQ multiplex PCR; TCRdb has only the in-frame clones, and not every one. The sample lists about 120,000 clones, more than 85% occurring once. This clone was found a few times. Its cognate antigen is unknown. V lost 0 bases, J lost 5 bases, and 16 bases lay in between. The CDR3 length is 16 residues. CDR1 is SGHVS and CDR2 is FQNEAQ in the germline V gene. This chain connects TRBV7-8 to TRBJ1-2; D is unclear. The sequenced sample consisted of CD4+ T cells from PBMCs. The sequence was collected from a woman aged 18-29 years in good health and CMV-seronegative. CDR3 protein: CASSLALSAADYGYTF. The CDR3 nucleotides read TGTGCCAGCAGCTTAGCGTTATCCGCTGCTGATTATGGCTACACCTTC.